These T cell receptor beta chains were read from a single sample in a study of blood T cell repertoires in COVID-19. Data came from immunoSEQ multiplex PCR; TCRdb stores just in-frame clones and leaves some out. The sample lists about 190,000 clones, approximately 91% occurring once. The sequencing sample was made of peripheral blood. The receptors were gathered from a man between 40 and 49 years old with acute or convalescent COVID-19. CDR3s include the opening cysteine and the closing phenylalanine or tryptophan. A D gene is named only where the DNA matches it firmly. For some rows the clone size is stated as once, few or many, or as a class when expanded; others skip it.

cdr3_aa: CATSGSRDRGGETQYF
cdr3_nt: TGTGCCACCAGTGGATCTCGGGACAGGGGGGGAGAGACCCAGTACTTC
j_call: TRBJ2-5
d_call: TRBD1
clone_size: NA
v_call: TRBV24-1

cdr3_aa: CASSSPGQGNSPLHF
cdr3_nt: TGTGCCAGCAGCTCCCCGGGACAGGGAAATTCACCCCTCCACTTT
j_call: TRBJ1-6
d_call: TRBD1
clone_size: NA
v_call: TRBV7-2

cdr3_aa: CASSPRHGEYGYTF
cdr3_nt: TGTGCCAGCAGCCCTCGACACGGGGAATATGGCTACACCTTC
j_call: TRBJ1-2
d_call: NA
clone_size: NA
v_call: TRBV9

cdr3_aa: CASSAGQWNTGELFF
cdr3_nt: TGCGCCAGCAGCGCCGGACAGTGGAACACCGGGGAGCTGTTTTTT
j_call: TRBJ2-2
d_call: NA
clone_size: NA
v_call: TRBV5-1

cdr3_aa: CASGTLATDTQYF
cdr3_nt: TGTGCCAGTGGAACTCTAGCGACAGATACGCAGTATTTT
j_call: TRBJ2-3
d_call: NA
clone_size: NA
v_call: TRBV19

cdr3_aa: CALSLDRDSTDTQYF
cdr3_nt: TGTGCCCTCAGCTTAGACCGGGATAGCACAGATACGCAGTATTTT
j_call: TRBJ2-3
d_call: NA
clone_size: NA
v_call: TRBV7-9

cdr3_aa: CASSRYRQGYTEAFF
cdr3_nt: TGTGCCAGCAGCCGCTATAGACAGGGGTACACTGAAGCTTTCTTT
j_call: TRBJ1-1
d_call: TRBD1
clone_size: NA
v_call: TRBV11-2

cdr3_aa: CATSRDNSQETQYF
cdr3_nt: TGTGCCACCAGCAGAGATAATAGTCAAGAGACCCAGTACTTC
j_call: TRBJ2-5
d_call: NA
clone_size: NA
v_call: TRBV15

cdr3_aa: CASSVKNSGTYEQYF
cdr3_nt: TGTGCCAGCAGCGTGAAAAATAGCGGGACCTACGAGCAGTACTTC
j_call: TRBJ2-7
d_call: TRBD2
clone_size: once
v_call: TRBV11-2

cdr3_aa: CASSLGTYNEQFF
cdr3_nt: TGTGCCAGCAGCTTAGGGACATACAATGAGCAGTTCTTC
j_call: TRBJ2-1
d_call: NA
clone_size: NA
v_call: TRBV7-2

cdr3_aa: CASSSRYSNEQFF
cdr3_nt: TGTGCCAGCAGCTCCCGGTATTCCAATGAGCAGTTCTTC
j_call: TRBJ2-1
d_call: NA
clone_size: once
v_call: TRBV7-2

cdr3_aa: CASSPIKGADGYTF
cdr3_nt: TGTGCCAGCTCACCGATCAAAGGGGCCGATGGCTACACCTTC
j_call: TRBJ1-2
d_call: NA
clone_size: NA
v_call: TRBV18

cdr3_aa: CSATGHHGYTF
cdr3_nt: TGCAGTGCTACGGGACACCATGGCTACACCTTC
j_call: TRBJ1-2
d_call: NA
clone_size: NA
v_call: TRBV20-1

cdr3_aa: CASTHTLAGDKSSTDTQYF
cdr3_nt: TGTGCCAGCACACACACTCTAGCGGGGGACAAATCTAGCACAGATACGCAGTATTTT
j_call: TRBJ2-3
d_call: TRBD2
clone_size: NA
v_call: TRBV19

cdr3_aa: CASSDRAGANVLTF
cdr3_nt: TGCGCCAGCAGTGACAGGGCTGGGGCCAACGTCCTGACTTTC
j_call: TRBJ2-6
d_call: NA
clone_size: NA
v_call: TRBV10-2

cdr3_aa: CASSPGLIYEQYF
cdr3_nt: TGTGCCAGCAGCCCCGGACTTATTTACGAGCAGTACTTC
j_call: TRBJ2-7
d_call: NA
clone_size: NA
v_call: TRBV7-2

cdr3_aa: CASSRAPGNTEAFF
cdr3_nt: TGCGCCAGCAGCCGAGCTCCAGGGAACACTGAAGCTTTCTTT
j_call: TRBJ1-1
d_call: NA
clone_size: NA
v_call: TRBV4-3